The 17 T cell receptor beta chains in this list originate from one sample, sequenced in a study of T cell repertoires in cytomegalovirus infection. One entry per CDR3 protein, called by TCRdb with MiXCR from the reads. The sample has about 830,000 distinct CDR3 sequences; over 25% are singletons. The antigens these receptors bind are not known. The input for sequencing was cultured CD8+ T cells from PBMCs, taken from culture after CMV antigen stimulation. Receptors originate from a human donor in good health (CMV status not recorded). Some clones in this sample may be carry-over from other donors' samples.

The chain is built from TRBV20-1 and TRBJ2-7, with TRBD2 as a possible D gene (6 bases). Per the germline V gene, CDR1 is DFQATT and CDR2 is SNEGSKA (reference sequence). CDR3 size: 16 residues. Deletions cut 0 bases from V and 3 bases from J, with 18 bases between. The CDR3 bases are TGCAGTGCTAGAGATCACGAGCCGGAGGGGCTCTACGAGCAGTACTTC. As protein: CSARDHEPEGLYEQYF.

This clonotype showed up just a few times. This rearrangement joins TRBV20-1 to TRBJ2-5; TRBD1 matches at 7 bases. With 3 bases clipped from V and 6 bases from J, the junction kept 7 bases outside the gene matches. Germline CDR1 DFQATT, CDR2 SNEGSKA (reference sequence). This CDR3 spans 13 amino acids. This chain's CDR3 is CSASRPTGKTQYF. Here the CDR3 DNA reads TGCAGTGCTAGCCGCCCGACAGGGAAGACCCAGTACTTC.

The chain combines TRBV10-3 with TRBJ2-7; possible D gene TRBD2, 5 bases. The CDR3 contains 12 residues. V lost 8 bases and J lost 4, with 12 bases in between. Looked up from germline, CDR1 is ENHRY and CDR2 is SYGVKD. The CDR3 region is CAILVGKYEQYF. The CDR3 DNA reads as TGTGCCATCCTGGTCGGGAAGTACGAGCAGTACTTC.

Note on this clonotype: This could be a read error, since a much larger clone is one nucleotide away. This chain joins TRBV7-9 and TRBJ1-2; D is unclear. The V gene's germline CDR1 is SEHNR and CDR2 FQNEAQ (reference sequence). The CDR3 length is 12 residues. The CDR3 is CANSPHIYGYTF. For the CDR3, the DNA is TGTGCCAACAGCCCGCACATCTATGGCTACACCTTC.

The sample holds a few counts of this clonotype. The chain combines TRBV4-1 with TRBJ1-2; unclear D gene. V lost 0 bases, J lost 6 bases, and 11 bases lay in between. Germline V gene sequence: CDR1 MGHRA, CDR2 YSYEKL. The CDR3 is 14 residues long. In DNA form, the CDR3 reads TGCGCCAGCAGCCAAGAACCCACCCCGGATGGCTACACCTTC. It codes for CASSQEPTPDGYTF.

The J gene is TRBJ2-1, the V gene TRBV2; tentatively, D is TRBD2 (5 bases). This CDR3 region has 16 residues. In germline, CDR1 is SNHLY, CDR2 FYNNEI. V was clipped by 1 base and J by 0 bases, with 10 bases between them. In DNA, the CDR3 is TGTGCCAGCAGTGAAGTCGGAGCGGACTCCTACAATGAGCAGTTCTTC. Translated, it gives CASSEVGADSYNEQFF.

The rearrangement links TRBV4-3 to TRBJ2-5; 9 bases line up with TRBD2. Trimming cost V 0 bases and J 3 bases; bases outside gene matches: 8. Germline-derived CDR1 and CDR2 are LGHNA and YSLEER. The CDR3 covers 17 residues. CDR3 sequence reads: CASSQDATTSGEETQYF. The CDR3, as DNA: TGCGCCAGCAGCCAAGACGCGACGACTAGCGGTGAAGAGACCCAGTACTTC.

V is TRBV5-8 and J is TRBJ2-1; D might be TRBD1 (6 bases). The CDR3 spans 13 residues. CDR1 SGHTS and CDR2 YDEGEE come from the germline V gene. V gave up 4 bases and J gave up 6 bases, with 11 bases separating them. Here the CDR3 DNA reads TGTGCCAGCAGCCTAGACAGGCGCAATGAGCAGTTCTTC. Translation: CASSLDRRNEQFF.

This clonotype has a single count. The rearrangement links TRBV20-1 to TRBJ2-1; 11 nucleotides agree with TRBD2. The CDR3 is 18 amino acids. Germline lookup yields CDR1 DFQATT and CDR2 SNEGSKA (reference sequence). V shed 3 bases and J 3 bases; nucleotides not matched to a gene: 13. The CDR3 protein is CSASGVVAGGRNYNEQFF. CDR3 nucleotides: TGCAGTGCTAGCGGCGTGGTAGCGGGGGGGAGAAACTACAATGAGCAGTTCTTC.

This clonotype was seen repeatedly, ten times or more. CDR3 DNA: TGTGCCAGCAGCTTAGCGGGGACAGGGGCATACTATGGCTACACCTTC. Protein sequence: CASSLAGTGAYYGYTF. This chain joins TRBV7-8 and TRBJ1-2, with TRBD1 matching 10 bases. Germline V lookup: CDR1 SGHVS, CDR2 FQNEAQ. This CDR3 is 16 amino acids long. V gave up 0 bases and J gave up 3 bases; unmatched junction bases: 4.

CDR3 region: CASSPTGNLGKDTQYF. For the CDR3, the DNA is TGTGCCAGCAGCCCCACCGGGAACTTGGGGAAGGATACGCAGTATTTT. This chain links TRBV7-9 with TRBJ2-3; possibly TRBD2 for D (5 bases). The length of the CDR3 is 16 residues. Trimming shortened V by 5 bases and J by 6 bases, and 21 bases separated the two germline ends. Germline V gene data show CDR1 as SEHNR and CDR2 as FQNEAQ (reference sequence).

This clonotype was recorded a few times. This rearrangement joins TRBV4-2 to TRBJ2-1; no clear D. CDR1 LGHNA and CDR2 YNFKEQ come from the germline V gene. The V end was cut by 5 bases, the J end by 2 bases, with 10 bases between. This CDR3 has 14 amino acids. Here the CDR3 reads CASSERPPYNEQFF. The CDR3 DNA reads TGTGCCAGCAGCGAGAGACCACCCTACAATGAGCAGTTCTTC.

Ten or more counts support this clonotype. The rearrangement links TRBV6-1 to TRBJ2-3, with D maybe TRBD1 (6 bases). This CDR3 is 18 amino acids long. CDR1 is MNHNS and CDR2 is SASEGT in the germline V gene. Trimming pared 4 bases from V and 3 bases from J, leaving 23 bases between. In DNA, the CDR3 is TGTGCCAGCAGTGCTGCAGGGGCGATCTTCCTAAGAACAGATACGCAGTATTTT. Encoded protein: CASSAAGAIFLRTDTQYF.

The V call is TRBV7-9, the J call TRBJ2-5, with 12 bases fitting TRBD2. The CDR3 length is 15 residues. In germline, CDR1 is SEHNR, CDR2 FQNEAQ (reference sequence). Unmatched junction bases numbered 4, after V lost 4 bases and J lost 4 bases. CDR3 protein: CASSSILAGGETQYF. The CDR3 DNA reads as TGTGCCAGCAGCTCAATACTAGCGGGGGGAGAGACCCAGTACTTC.

This clonotype has a handful of counts. Here the CDR3 reads CASRIPPFYSGNTIYF. Written as DNA, the CDR3 is TGTGCCAGCAGGATACCTCCCTTTTACTCTGGAAACACCATATATTTT. The rearrangement uses TRBV12-3 or TRBV12-4 and TRBJ1-3; D unclear. Trimming took 6 bases from V and 0 from J, leaving 15 bases between them. The CDR3 consists of 16 residues.

This clonotype was counted a few times. The chain is built from TRBV12-3 or TRBV12-4 and TRBJ1-4; 7 nucleotides align to TRBD1. This CDR3 has 13 amino acids. The trim removed 8 bases at V and 6 bases at J, leaving 6 bases unmatched. CDR3 region: CASLTGVDEKLFF. The CDR3 DNA reads as TGTGCCAGCCTCACAGGGGTTGATGAAAAACTGTTTTTT.

The chain has TRBV27 and TRBJ2-3; 9 nucleotides match TRBD2. CDR1 and CDR2 (germline): MNHEY, SMNVEV (reference sequence). With V trimmed by 1 base and J by 2 bases, 4 bases remained unmatched. The CDR3 is made up of 16 amino acids. In DNA form, the CDR3 reads TGTGCCAGCAGTTTATACCCTAGCGGGGACACAGATACGCAGTATTTT. Its translation is CASSLYPSGDTDTQYF.